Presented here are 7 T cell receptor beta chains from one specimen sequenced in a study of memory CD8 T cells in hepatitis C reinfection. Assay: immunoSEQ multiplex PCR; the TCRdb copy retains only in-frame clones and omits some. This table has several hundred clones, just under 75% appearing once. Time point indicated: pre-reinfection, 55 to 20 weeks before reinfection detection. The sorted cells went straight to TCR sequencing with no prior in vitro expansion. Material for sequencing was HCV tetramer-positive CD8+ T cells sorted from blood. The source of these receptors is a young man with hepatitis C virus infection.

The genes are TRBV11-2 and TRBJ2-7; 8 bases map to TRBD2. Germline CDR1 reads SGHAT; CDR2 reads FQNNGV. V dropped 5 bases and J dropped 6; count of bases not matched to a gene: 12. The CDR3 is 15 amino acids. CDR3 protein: CASSMEAGDWGEQYF. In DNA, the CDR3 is TGTGCCAGCAGCATGGAAGCGGGAGATTGGGGCGAGCAGTACTTC.

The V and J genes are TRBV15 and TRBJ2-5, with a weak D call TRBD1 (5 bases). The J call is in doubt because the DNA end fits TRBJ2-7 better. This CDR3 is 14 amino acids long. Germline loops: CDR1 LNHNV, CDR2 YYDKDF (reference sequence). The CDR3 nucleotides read TGTGCCACCAGCAAAGACGGACAATTTTACGAGCAGTACTTC. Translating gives CATSKDGQFYEQYF.

The CDR3 nucleotides are TGTGCCAGCTTCCTTTCCGGCACAGATACGCAGTATTTT. This translates into CASFLSGTDTQYF. The rearrangement links TRBV2 to TRBJ2-3; D is uncertain. The V end lost 8 bases, the J end lost 1 base, and 10 bases lay between the germline ends. The CDR3 is made up of 13 amino acids. CDR1 is SNHLY, CDR2 FYNNEI, per germline.

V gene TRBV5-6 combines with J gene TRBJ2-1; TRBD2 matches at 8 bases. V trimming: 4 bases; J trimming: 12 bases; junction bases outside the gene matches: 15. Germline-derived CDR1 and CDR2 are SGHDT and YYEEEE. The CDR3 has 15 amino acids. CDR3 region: CASSHTRREGLGQFF. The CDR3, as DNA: TGTGCCAGCAGCCATACTAGACGGGAGGGCCTAGGGCAGTTCTTC.

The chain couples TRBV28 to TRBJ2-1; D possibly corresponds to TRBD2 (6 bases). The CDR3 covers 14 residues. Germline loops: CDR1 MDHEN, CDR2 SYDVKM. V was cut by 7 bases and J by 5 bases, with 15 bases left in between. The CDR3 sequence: CASTGRPRDNEQFF. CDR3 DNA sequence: TGTGCCAGCACTGGGAGGCCGAGGGACAATGAGCAGTTCTTC.

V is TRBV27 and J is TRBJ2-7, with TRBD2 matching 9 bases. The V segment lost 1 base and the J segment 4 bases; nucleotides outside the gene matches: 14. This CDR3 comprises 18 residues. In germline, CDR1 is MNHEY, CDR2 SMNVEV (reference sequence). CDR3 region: CASSLYGSGVAGVYEQYF. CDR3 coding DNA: TGTGCCAGCAGTTTATACGGGTCGGGTGTAGCGGGAGTTTACGAGCAGTACTTC.

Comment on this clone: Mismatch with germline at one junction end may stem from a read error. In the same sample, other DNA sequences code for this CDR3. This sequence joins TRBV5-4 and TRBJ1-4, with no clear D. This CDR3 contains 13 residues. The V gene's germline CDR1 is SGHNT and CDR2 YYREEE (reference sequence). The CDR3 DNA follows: TGTGCCAGCAGGAAGGCTTCGGGAGAAAAACTGTTCTTT. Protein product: CASRKASGEKLFF.